This is a list of T cell receptor beta chains from one sample in a study of glioma-infiltrating T cells after dendritic cell vaccination. Here immunoSEQ multiplex PCR was the method, and the copy in TCRdb shows in-frame clones only, minus some. Of 60,000 to 70,000 clones in the sample, 82% were seen once. The sequenced sample was blood, obtained before dendritic cell vaccination. These receptors all stem from a human donor with glioblastoma. The CDR3 runs from the conserved cysteine through the conserved F or W. Each record gives: V gene, CDR3 length, D gene, J gene, clone size, CDR3 DNA, CDR3 protein. The D gene is left open where the match is weak. Clone size is not always given. Where it is, it says once, few, many or a class for expanded clones.

TRBV5-1	14	NA	TRBJ2-3	NA	TGCGCCAGCAGCCGGGCTTCGGGAGCAGATACGCAGTATTTT	CASSRASGADTQYF
TRBV28	15	NA	TRBJ2-1	once	TGTGCCAGCAGTTTAATTGGGGGGGCGGCTCCGGGGCAGTTCTTC	CASSLIGGAAPGQFF
TRBV5-1	15	NA	TRBJ1-5	NA	TGCGCCAGCAGCTCTGGCGTGGGGCCGGATCAGCCCCAGCATTTT	CASSSGVGPDQPQHF
TRBV15	15	TRBD2	TRBJ2-3	NA	TGTGCCACCAGCAGAGCTAGCGGAGGTACAGATACGCAGTATTTT	CATSRASGGTDTQYF
TRBV6-1	14	TRBD1	TRBJ2-3	NA	TGTGCCAGCAGGGAGACAGGGCGCCCAGATACGCAGTATTTT	CASRETGRPDTQYF
TRBV10-2	15	TRBD1	TRBJ2-7	NA	TGCGCCAGCAGTGAGTACACCGGGGACAGTGGGGAGCAGTACTTC	CASSEYTGDSGEQYF
TRBV29-1	14	TRBD1	TRBJ2-7	once	TGCAGCGTTGGGCTTCGGACAGGGGTGGACGAGCAGTACTTC	CSVGLRTGVDEQYF
TRBV9	15	NA	TRBJ2-7	once	TGTGCCAGCAGCGTAGTGGGGGGGCCGATCTACGAGCAGTACTTC	CASSVVGGPIYEQYF
TRBV7-2	15	TRBD2	TRBJ2-7	NA	TGTGCCAGCAGCTCAACTGGGGGGGTGCCCTACGAGCAGTACTTC	CASSSTGGVPYEQYF
TRBV5-4	14	TRBD1	TRBJ2-3	NA	TGTGCCAGCAGGAAGGACAGGGTCGCAGATACGCAGTATTTT	CASRKDRVADTQYF
TRBV2	15	TRBD2	TRBJ2-1	once	TGTGCCAGCAGGCTATCAGCGGGGGCCCCCAATGAGCAGTTCTTC	CASRLSAGAPNEQFF
TRBV5-1	16	NA	TRBJ2-7	once	TGCGCCAGCAGCTTGGCCTCAGGGGCGGTGGGATACGAGCAGTACTTC	CASSLASGAVGYEQYF
TRBV7-2	16	TRBD1	TRBJ2-1	NA	TGTGCCAGCAGCTTATACTCGTCCAGCCGACAGGGTGAGCAGTTCTTC	CASSLYSSSRQGEQFF
TRBV6-5	14	NA	TRBJ2-7	NA	TGTGCCAGCAGCCGACATGGGAGTAGGTACGAGCAGTACTTC	CASSRHGSRYEQYF
TRBV29-1	13	NA	TRBJ2-1	NA	TGCAGCGTTGAAGTCCGGGGTCTGTTAGAGCAGTTCTTC	CSVEVRGLLEQFF
TRBV4-1	18	NA	TRBJ1-3	NA	TGCGCCAGCAGCCAACCTTTCAGGGGACTAGCCTCTGGAAACACCATATATTTT	CASSQPFRGLASGNTIYF
TRBV5-4	15	TRBD1	TRBJ2-2	NA	TGTGCCAGCAGCTTGGGACAGGGGTCCACCGGGGAGCTGTTTTTT	CASSLGQGSTGELFF
TRBV15	15	NA	TRBJ2-7	NA	TGTGCCACCAGCCGCCGGAGCAGGGGTTTTTTCGAGCAGTACTTC	CATSRRSRGFFEQYF
TRBV28	15	NA	TRBJ2-1	NA	TGTGCCAGCAGTTTCACAGGTCCCACTTACAATGAGCAGTTCTTC	CASSFTGPTYNEQFF
TRBV29-1	13	NA	TRBJ2-3	NA	TGCAGCGTTGGAAGGGAGAGATCAGATACGCAGTATTTT	CSVGRERSDTQYF
TRBV6-1	17	TRBD1	TRBJ2-3	NA	TGTGCCAGCAGTGTTCGGACAGGGGCCTCCCGCACAGATACGCAGTATTTT	CASSVRTGASRTDTQYF
TRBV4-1	17	NA	TRBJ1-2	NA	TGCGCCAGCAGCCAAACCCTCGGGGAATTGATCAACTATGGCTACACCTTC	CASSQTLGELINYGYTF
TRBV6-1	12	NA	TRBJ1-1	NA	TGTGCCAGCATGGGCTTACTTAGTGAAGCTTTCTTT	CASMGLLSEAFF
TRBV15	16	TRBD1	TRBJ2-5	once	TGTGCCACCAGCGGCCGCATACAGGGGTCCCAAGAGACCCAGTACTTC	CATSGRIQGSQETQYF
TRBV2	14	TRBD1	TRBJ1-6	NA	TGTGCCGGAAGCGAGACAGGGCGCCATTCACCCCTCCACTTT	CAGSETGRHSPLHF
TRBV4-2	16	NA	TRBJ1-2	NA	TGTGCCAGCAGACCCGGGGGGGCAGTTTCCAGCTATGGCTACACCTTC	CASRPGGAVSSYGYTF
TRBV5-6	14	NA	TRBJ2-2	NA	TGTGCCAGCAGCTTGGCACAGGCGTTCGGGGAGCTGTTTTTT	CASSLAQAFGELFF
TRBV30	13	NA	TRBJ1-2	few	TGTGCCTGGAGTGCGGGGACTAACTATGGCTACACCTTC	CAWSAGTNYGYTF
TRBV25-1	15	NA	TRBJ2-7	NA	TGTGCCAGCAGTGAACCGGGGTCGAGCTCCTACGAGCAGTACTTC	CASSEPGSSSYEQYF
TRBV5-1	13	NA	TRBJ2-5	once	TGCGCCAGCAGCTTGGCCTCCCAAGAGACCCAGTACTTC	CASSLASQETQYF
TRBV9	15	NA	TRBJ1-1	few	TGTGCCAGCAGCGTAGAGGGCGGGCAAAACACTGAAGCTTTCTTT	CASSVEGGQNTEAFF
TRBV7-9	14	NA	TRBJ2-7	NA	TGTGCCAGCAGCTTAGGCAGGGGATTATACGAGCAGTACTTC	CASSLGRGLYEQYF
TRBV4-1	17	NA	TRBJ2-7	NA	TGCGCCAGCAGCCAAGATGTGGCCACCCCAAACCCCTACGAGCAGTACTTC	CASSQDVATPNPYEQYF
TRBV7-6	17	TRBD2	TRBJ2-1	NA	TGTGCCAGCAGCTTATGGGTAGCGGGGGTATCTCACAATGAGCAGTTCTTC	CASSLWVAGVSHNEQFF
TRBV4-1	18	NA	TRBJ2-6	NA	TGCGCCAGCAGCCAAGATCCTCCAGGGGCGTTGGGGGCCAACGTCCTGACTTTC	CASSQDPPGALGANVLTF
TRBV7-6	17	NA	TRBJ1-5	NA	TGTGCCAGCAGCTTAGGGGGGCTGGGGAACGGCAATCAGCCCCAGCATTTT	CASSLGGLGNGNQPQHF
TRBV11-1	14	TRBD1	TRBJ1-3	once	TGTGCCAGCAGCCACAGGGGGGACGGAAACACCATATATTTT	CASSHRGDGNTIYF
TRBV7-2	13	NA	TRBJ2-3	NA	TGTGCCAGCAGAAAAGACTCATTAGATACGCAGTATTTT	CASRKDSLDTQYF
TRBV18	14	NA	TRBJ2-1	NA	TGTGCCAGCTCACCAACAGTCGCTAAGAGCCCGAAGTTCTTC	CASSPTVAKSPKFF
TRBV7-8	18	NA	TRBJ2-4	NA	TGTGCCAGCAGCCCAGAAACGACAGGTCCAATAGCCAAAAACATTCAGTACTTC	CASSPETTGPIAKNIQYF
TRBV30	14	NA	TRBJ1-1	NA	TGTGCCTGGAGCTACACCAGGGCGAACACTGAAGCTTTCTTT	CAWSYTRANTEAFF